This TCR beta chain was captured by sequencing in a study of blood T cell repertoires in COVID-19. CDR3 size: 13 residues. Looked up from germline, CDR1 is MNHNS and CDR2 is SASEGT. The V end lost 3 bases, the J end lost 5 bases, and 5 bases lay between the germline ends. Per the study methods: Counts of nucleated cells, estimated from reference gene primer amplification, were obtained. Assay: immunoSEQ multiplex PCR; the TCRdb copy retains only in-frame clones and omits some. That table supplies the V and J calls and clone size; D and trimming were determined from the DNA. The repertoire includes some 50,000 clones, about 83% of them detected once, and approximately 6.1% sits in the top ten.

Sequencing used peripheral blood. The V and J genes are TRBV6-1 and TRBJ1-6; D is uncertain. This TCR was sampled from an elderly woman with acute or convalescent COVID-19. The CDR3 DNA reads as TGTGCCAGCAGTGAGAGGGATAATTCACCCCTCCACTTT. Translating gives CASSERDNSPLHF.